Shown below are 20 T cell receptor beta chains from a single sample sequenced in a study of cytomegalovirus exposure and HLA in healthy donors. A multiplex PCR was run with 60 Vbeta primers and 13 Jbeta primers. Using immunoSEQ multiplex PCR, the repertoire was profiled, and TCRdb retains in-frame clones only, with some absent. The sample carries tens of thousands of clones, roughly 79% recorded once. What was sequenced was PBMCs. Receptor source: a man aged 25 to 40 in good health and CMV-seronegative.

The rearrangement links TRBV29-1 to TRBJ1-2; 7 nucleotides agree with TRBD1. The CDR3 spans 13 residues. CDR1 and CDR2 (germline): SQVTM, ANQGSEA. V shed 5 bases and J 3 bases; nucleotides not matched to a gene: 6. This CDR3 is CSVQTGKDYGYTF. The CDR3, as DNA: TGCAGCGTTCAGACAGGGAAGGACTATGGCTACACCTTC. Together with reference TRBV29-1 and TRBJ1-2, the CDR3 gives the full variable domain: SAVISQKPSRDICQRGTSLTIQCQVDSQVTMMFWYRQQPGQSLTLIATANQGSEATYESGFVIDKFPISRPNLTFSTLTVSNMSPEDSSIYLCSVQTGKDYGYTFGSGTRLTVV.

This chain links TRBV6-5 with TRBJ2-2; a possible D gene is TRBD2 (6 bases). Trimming removed 2 bases at V and 0 bases at J, with 10 bases between. Looked up from germline, CDR1 is MNHEY and CDR2 is SVGAGI. The CDR3 has 16 amino acids. The CDR3 DNA reads TGTGCCAGCAGTTACCATCGCGGGGCGAACACCGGGGAGCTGTTTTTT. Protein product: CASSYHRGANTGELFF.

V usage is TRBV6-6 and J usage is TRBJ2-6; possibly TRBD1 for D (6 bases). CDR3 length: 15 amino acids. V lost 5 bases to trimming and J lost 3 bases, with 11 bases between them. Germline CDR1 and CDR2: MNHNY and SVGAGI (reference sequence). CDR3 sequence: CASSRGSGGANVLTF. The CDR3 bases are TGTGCCAGCAGTAGGGGGTCGGGTGGGGCCAACGTCCTGACTTTC.

V and J are TRBV7-9 and TRBJ1-1, with TRBD1 identical over 9 bases. The CDR3 totals 16 residues. V was clipped by 2 bases and J by 10 bases; unmatched bases: 14. Germline CDR1 is SEHNR and CDR2 is FQNEAQ (reference sequence). CDR3 loop: CASSLSSRDRESGAFF. The DNA of the CDR3 is TGTGCCAGCAGCTTAAGCTCGAGGGACAGGGAGAGTGGAGCTTTCTTT. The variable domain in full, with the rest retrieved from reference TRBV7-9 and TRBJ1-1, is DTGVSQNPRHKITKRGQNVTFRCDPISEHNRLYWYRQTLGQGPEFLTYFQNEAQLEKSRLLSDRFSAERPKGSFSTLEIQRTEQGDSAMYLCASSLSSRDRESGAFFGQGTRLTVV.

The gene calls are TRBV6-1 and TRBJ2-5, with D possibly TRBD1 on 5 matching bases. Trimming stripped 10 bases from V and 2 bases from J, with 8 bases between. This CDR3 comprises 11 residues. Germline assignment: CDR1 MNHNS and CDR2 SASEGT. CDR3 loop: CATGIQETQYF. The CDR3 DNA reads TGTGCCACAGGGATTCAAGAGACCCAGTACTTC.

The gene calls are TRBV7-2 and TRBJ2-7; a weak D match, TRBD2 (6 bases). V was clipped by 5 bases and J by 3 bases, with 14 bases between them. CDR3 length: 14 amino acids. Germline V lookup: CDR1 SGHTA, CDR2 FQGNSA. The CDR3 sequence: CASSPSVLHYEQYF. As DNA, the CDR3 is TGTGCCAGCAGCCCTAGCGTCCTGCACTACGAGCAGTACTTC.

The chain links TRBV5-1 to TRBJ2-3; D not resolved. The V and J ends lost 4 bases and 2 bases respectively, with 11 bases between them. There are 14 residues in the CDR3. In germline, CDR1 is SGHRS, CDR2 YFSETQ. This chain's CDR3 is CASSISDSTDTQYF. The CDR3 DNA is TGCGCCAGCAGCATATCAGACTCCACAGATACGCAGTATTTT.

The rearrangement links TRBV4-1 to TRBJ2-1, with D possibly matching TRBD1 (5 bases). There are 14 residues in the CDR3. V was shortened by 0 bases and J by 8 bases, with 11 bases between the two germline ends. Germline V gene lookup returns CDR1 MGHRA and CDR2 YSYEKL. The CDR3 loop is CASSQEGRVHEQFF. The DNA of the CDR3 is TGCGCCAGCAGCCAAGAAGGCAGGGTCCATGAGCAGTTCTTC.

In its sample, this clone was seen once. The J gene is TRBJ1-5, the V gene TRBV7-9; a possible D gene is TRBD1 (6 bases). The CDR3 is 14 residues long. V was trimmed by 3 bases and J by 5 bases, leaving 11 bases between them. The germline V gene encodes CDR1 SEHNR and CDR2 FQNEAQ (reference sequence). CDR3 sequence (DNA): TGTGCCAGCAGCTTTACAGGGCCCTATCAGCCCCAGCATTTT. It translates to CASSFTGPYQPQHF.

V is TRBV19 and J is TRBJ1-2; D is perhaps TRBD1 (6 bases). There are 13 residues in the CDR3. The germline CDR1 and CDR2 sequences are LNHDA and SQIVND (reference sequence). The V end was cut by 4 bases, the J end by 4 bases, with 10 bases between. The CDR3 coding sequence is TGTGCCAGTAGTAACAGGGAAATCTATGGCTACACCTTC. Translation: CASSNREIYGYTF.

The CDR3 DNA is TGTGCCAGTAGGGACCCTACCGGGACAGCCTATGGCTACACCTTC. It is translated as CASRDPTGTAYGYTF. This chain joins TRBV19 and TRBJ1-2, with 7 bases fitting TRBD1. This CDR3 is built from 15 residues. Germline V gives CDR1 LNHDA, CDR2 SQIVND (reference sequence). J was trimmed by 4 bases and V by 6 bases; bases with no gene match: 11. Variable domain in full (rest from reference TRBV19 and TRBJ1-2): DGGITQSPKYLFRKEGQNVTLSCEQNLNHDAMYWYRQDPGQGLRLIYYSQIVNDFQKGDIAEGYSVSREKKESFPLTVTSAQKNPTAFYLCASRDPTGTAYGYTFGSGTRLTVV.

This clone showed up just a few times. The chain combines TRBV6-1 with TRBJ2-7, with 7 bases aligning to TRBD1. The germline V gene encodes CDR1 MNHNS and CDR2 SASEGT. Trimming took 6 bases from V and 7 from J; bases not matched to a gene: 9. The CDR3 loop spans 13 amino acids. CDR3 sequence: CASRLEGAKEQYF. DNA for the CDR3: TGTGCCAGCAGGCTCGAGGGGGCGAAGGAGCAGTACTTC.

The chain combines TRBV10-3 with TRBJ2-1; 7 positions match TRBD2. This CDR3 contains 16 residues. CDR1 is ENHRY, CDR2 SYGVKD, per germline. Trimming at V came to 5 bases and at J to 6 bases, leaving 13 bases not matched to a gene. CDR3 DNA sequence: TGTGCCATCAGTTATGGGGGAGGCGGGAGCACCAATGAGCAGTTCTTC. Translating it yields CAISYGGGGSTNEQFF.

V usage is TRBV10-3 and J usage is TRBJ1-2; D is uncertain. The germline V gene has CDR1 ENHRY and CDR2 SYGVKD. Trimming removed 8 bases from V and 4 bases from J, with 23 bases in between. The CDR3 is 16 residues long. The CDR3 loop reads CAIGDGLGADSYGYTF. The CDR3 DNA sequence: TGTGCCATCGGCGATGGGTTAGGAGCAGACTCCTATGGCTACACCTTC.

This clone is a singleton in its sample. V is TRBV18 and J is TRBJ2-7, with unresolved D. V was shortened by 6 bases and J by 11 bases, with 17 bases between the two germline ends. Per germline, CDR1 KGHSH and CDR2 LQKENI. This CDR3 comprises 12 residues. The CDR3 is CASSPNEAKKYF. The CDR3 DNA is TGTGCCAGCTCCCCCAACGAGGCGAAAAAGTACTTC.

This chain joins TRBV19 and TRBJ2-7; 9 bases match TRBD1. In germline, CDR1 is LNHDA, CDR2 SQIVND (reference sequence). This CDR3 is built from 17 residues. Germline trimming cut 7 bases from V and 2 bases from J; bases unmatched to any gene: 15. This CDR3 is CASTRMDRGKVPYEQYF. DNA of the CDR3: TGTGCCAGTACCCGAATGGACAGGGGTAAGGTCCCCTACGAGCAGTACTTC.

The rearrangement links TRBV5-4 to TRBJ1-2; unclear D gene. Per germline, CDR1 SGHNT and CDR2 YYREEE (reference sequence). V was pared by 3 bases and J by 6 bases, with 15 bases between. This CDR3 region has 14 residues. Here the CDR3 DNA reads TGTGCCAGCAGCTCAATGGCGGGGTATGATGGCTACACCTTC. It encodes CASSSMAGYDGYTF.

The chain recombines TRBV27 with TRBJ1-6; 9 bases line up with TRBD1. The CDR3 has 16 amino acids. The J segment lost 11 bases and the V segment lost 5 bases, leaving 13 bases of the junction unmatched. CDR1 is MNHEY and CDR2 is SMNVEV in the germline V gene (reference sequence). CDR3 loop: CASSPLDRGNGAPLHF. The CDR3 coding sequence is TGTGCCAGCAGTCCCTTGGACAGGGGCAATGGGGCACCCCTCCACTTT.

The chain has TRBV14 and TRBJ2-2; 8 nucleotides match TRBD1. Germline trimming cut 0 bases from V and 3 bases from J; bases unmatched to any gene: 9. Germline CDR1 SGHDN, CDR2 FVKESK. This CDR3 has 18 amino acids. CDR3: CASSQDLFGRGHTGELFF. In DNA, the CDR3 is TGTGCCAGCAGCCAAGACCTCTTTGGCAGGGGGCACACCGGGGAGCTGTTTTTT.

The chain joins TRBV9 to TRBJ2-7, with 8 bases lining up with TRBD2. With 3 bases clipped from V and 6 bases from J, the junction kept 8 bases outside the gene matches. The CDR3 contains 14 residues. Germline CDR1 reads SGDLS; CDR2 reads YYNGEE. This chain's CDR3 is CASSDTSGLGEQYF. CDR3 nucleotides: TGTGCCAGCAGCGATACTAGCGGCCTCGGCGAGCAGTACTTC.